This TCR beta chain was observed in a study of CD8+CD57+ T cells in acquired aplastic anemia. This clonotype has a handful of counts. What it binds is not known. The CDR3 is made up of 13 amino acids. Germline V gene sequence: CDR1 SNHLY, CDR2 FYNNEI. Profiling of TCR beta VDJ combinations and CDR3 sequences used genomic DNA as template. TCRdb independently ran MiXCR on the reads; one entry per CDR3 protein. This table holds around 400,000 distinct CDR3 sequences, 55% to 70% found once. Findings of the study overall: CD8+ Simpson's diversity did not differ significantly between patients and controls. It was found that almost 30 CD8+ CDR3 sequences were shared between patients and controls.

This clonotype was obtained from a human donor in good health, serving as a control. The rearrangement joins TRBV2 to TRBJ2-3, with 8 bases identical to TRBD2. The material sequenced was sorted CD4+, CD8+, or CD8+CD57+ T cells (not recorded which) from PBMCs. This CDR3 is CARWRGATDTQYF. CDR3 nucleotide sequence: TGTGCTAGGTGGCGGGGGGCCACAGATACGCAGTATTTT.